What follows is one T cell receptor (beta chain) and its context. The antigen it recognizes is unknown. Per-base quality was not reported, and no clone a single base away is much larger than it. The junction shows trimming of 8 bases on V and 2 bases on J, plus 12 bases between the germline ends. In the germline V gene, CDR1 corresponds to SNHLY and CDR2 to FYNNEI. From the cysteine through the phenylalanine, the CDR3 covers 13 amino acids. The retained sequence is limited to the CDR3, 39 bases, with the frame set at the first base. This entry comes from a study of technical replicates of blood from a few donors (dated by TCRdb to about 2017). Library prep was done by the immunoSEQ multiplex PCR assay. Sourced from immuneACCESS, this table was stored by TCRdb with only in-frame sequences that have V and J called. A share of the clones is absent; for the studies checked, an unresolved V gene accounts for under half, and the remainder has no known explanation. The sample profile shows 75,000 to 95,000 clones; 85% to 95% of them were found once. About 0.25% of the sample lies in the top ten.

The sequenced sample consisted of T cells isolated from PBMCs. This chain is built from TRBV2 and TRBJ2-5; the D gene is perhaps TRBD1, from 6 matching bases. This sequence was found in a human donor in good health. This receptor carries the CDR3 CASSGQLQETQYF. The bases are TGTGCCAGCTCCGGACAGCTTCAAGAGACCCAGTACTTC.